This TCR beta chain was identified in a study of T cell responses to AZD1222 COVID-19 vaccine. Study results and limitations: Only a handful of AZD1222 recipients tested seropositive at baseline. Reports say nearly half of spike-specific TCRs go after unmutated variant regions.

For this clone: Its antigen remains unidentified.

V was pared by 3 bases and J by 6 bases, with 20 bases between. Looked up from germline, CDR1 is GTSNPN and CDR2 is SVGIG (reference sequence). This CDR3 comprises 15 residues. Some clones are missing from TCRdb's copy, which holds only in-frame ones; the method was immunoSEQ multiplex PCR. This repertoire shows about 110,000 clones, 70% to 90% found once; its top ten account for 7.7%. This TCR was recovered from an adult in good health. This chain uses TRBV30 with TRBJ1-1; D is perhaps TRBD1 (6 bases). The source material was peripheral blood, sampled on day 0 of AZD1222 vaccination. The CDR3 is CAWSPPGARRAEAFF. DNA of the CDR3: TGTGCCTGGAGCCCCCCAGGGGCGCGGAGGGCTGAAGCTTTCTTT.